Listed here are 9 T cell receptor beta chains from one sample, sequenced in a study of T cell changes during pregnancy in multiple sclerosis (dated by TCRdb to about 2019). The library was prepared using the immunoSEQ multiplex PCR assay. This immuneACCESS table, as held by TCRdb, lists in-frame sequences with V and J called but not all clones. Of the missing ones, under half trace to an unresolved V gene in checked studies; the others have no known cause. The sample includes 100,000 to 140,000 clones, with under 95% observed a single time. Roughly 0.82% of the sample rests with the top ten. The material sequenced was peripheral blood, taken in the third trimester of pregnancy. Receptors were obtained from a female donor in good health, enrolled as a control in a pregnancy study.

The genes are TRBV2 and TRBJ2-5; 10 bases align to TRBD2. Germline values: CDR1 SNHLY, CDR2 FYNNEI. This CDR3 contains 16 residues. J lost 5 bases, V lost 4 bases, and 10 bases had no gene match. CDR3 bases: TGTGCCAGCAGTGGGACTAGCGGTGTGAGCTTGGAGACCCAGTACTTC. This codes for CASSGTSGVSLETQYF.

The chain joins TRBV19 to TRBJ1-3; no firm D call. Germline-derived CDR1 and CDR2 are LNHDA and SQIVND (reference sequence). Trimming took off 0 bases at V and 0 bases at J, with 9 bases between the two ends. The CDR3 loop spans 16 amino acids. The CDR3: CASSIDRTGSGNTIYF. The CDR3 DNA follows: TGTGCCAGTAGTATAGATAGAACGGGCTCTGGAAACACCATATATTTT.

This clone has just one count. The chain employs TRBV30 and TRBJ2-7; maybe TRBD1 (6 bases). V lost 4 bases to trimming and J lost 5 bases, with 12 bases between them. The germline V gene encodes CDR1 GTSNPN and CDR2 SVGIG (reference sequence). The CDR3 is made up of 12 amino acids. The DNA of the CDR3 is TGTGCCTGGAATGGGGGCATCAACGAGCAGTACTTC. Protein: CAWNGGINEQYF.

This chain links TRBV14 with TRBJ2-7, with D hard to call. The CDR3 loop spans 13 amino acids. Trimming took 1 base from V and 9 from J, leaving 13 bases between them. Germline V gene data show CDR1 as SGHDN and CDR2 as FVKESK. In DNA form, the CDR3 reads TGTGCCAGCAGCCAAGGTCCACGTACTGGGCAGTACTTC. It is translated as CASSQGPRTGQYF.

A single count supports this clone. The chain's CDR3 is CASSTGQGASGNTIYF. Here the CDR3 DNA reads TGTGCCAGCAGTACGGGACAGGGGGCTTCTGGAAACACCATATATTTT. The chain uses TRBV6-6 and TRBJ1-3, with TRBD1 matching over 12 bases. V lost 5 bases to trimming and J lost 1 base; unmatched junction nucleotides: 3. Germline V gene data show CDR1 as MNHNY and CDR2 as SVGAGI (reference sequence). This CDR3 is 16 amino acids long.

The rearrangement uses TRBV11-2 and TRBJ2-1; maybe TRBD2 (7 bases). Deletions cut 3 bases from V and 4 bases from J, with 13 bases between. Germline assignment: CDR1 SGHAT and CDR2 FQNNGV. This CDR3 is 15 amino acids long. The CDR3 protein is CASSFRGAGYNEQFF. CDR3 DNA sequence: TGTGCCAGCAGCTTTCGGGGGGCAGGGTACAATGAGCAGTTCTTC.

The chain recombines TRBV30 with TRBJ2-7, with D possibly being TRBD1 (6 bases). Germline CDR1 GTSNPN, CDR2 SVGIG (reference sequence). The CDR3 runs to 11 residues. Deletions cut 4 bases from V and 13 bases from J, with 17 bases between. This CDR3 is CAWKTGPLGYF. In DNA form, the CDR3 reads TGTGCCTGGAAGACAGGCCCTCTGGGTTACTTC.

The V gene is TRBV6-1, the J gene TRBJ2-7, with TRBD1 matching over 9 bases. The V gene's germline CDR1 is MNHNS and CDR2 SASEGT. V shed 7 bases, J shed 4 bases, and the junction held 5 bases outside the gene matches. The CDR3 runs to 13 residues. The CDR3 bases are TGTGCCAGCAATCGGGACAGGGCGTACGAGCAGTACTTC. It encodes CASNRDRAYEQYF.

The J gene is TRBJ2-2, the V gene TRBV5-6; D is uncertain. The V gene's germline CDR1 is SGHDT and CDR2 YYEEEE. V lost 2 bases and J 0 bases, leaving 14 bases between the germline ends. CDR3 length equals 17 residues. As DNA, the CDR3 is TGTGCCAGCAGCTTTTTGTGGTCCAGGCCGAACACCGGGGAGCTGTTTTTT. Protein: CASSFLWSRPNTGELFF.